The clone carrying this TCR beta chain came up a few times. Its antigen is as yet unknown. CDR1 and CDR2 (germline): MNHEY, SVGEGT. CDR3 length equals 11 residues. V was cut by 8 bases and J by 2 bases, with 4 bases left in between. This entry is derived from a study of identical twins. Findings and caveats of the study: The degree of excess twin sharing was weaker in beta out-of-frame sequences. Cord blood beta clonotypes that were abundant carried fewer insertions, and memory repertoires showed no such trend. Without tracking the same donors, conclusions rested on cross-sectional statistical analysis.

TCRdb recomputed calls from the 5' RACE reads with MiXCR, one row per CDR3 protein. The table has over 550,000 distinct CDR3 sequences, roughly 7.1% seen once. Among all donors, each was a healthy Caucasian. The same data also contributed to another study, on yellow fever vaccine responses in identical twins.

Material for sequencing was PBMCs. The clonotype comes from a woman aged 18-29 years in good health. The chain joins TRBV6-2 or TRBV6-3 to TRBJ2-1; D not certain. CDR3 DNA sequence: TGTGCCAGCCAGGCCTACAATGAGCAGTTCTTC. It specifies CASQAYNEQFF.